The 13 T cell receptor beta chains reported below all come from one sample, sequenced in a study of blood T cells in healthy people across ages. It was with a sample-barcoded 5' primer and a J-beta primer mix that a second PCR of roughly 6 to 12 cycles was run. TCRdb reanalysed the 5' RACE reads using MiXCR and keeps one entry per CDR3 protein. The top ten clones hold under 20% of a sample with 850,000 to 1,300,000 distinct CDR3 sequences, over 35% of them seen once. Input material: blood. Receptors originate from a woman aged 60-75 years in good health.

The chain uses TRBV4-1 and TRBJ2-3, with D unclear. With the DNA end fitting TRBJ1-5 better, the J assignment may be wrong. The CDR3 runs 13 residues. Germline lookup yields CDR1 MGHRA and CDR2 YSYEKL. The CDR3 DNA reads TGCGCCAGCAGCCAACAGAGCAATCAGCCCCAGCATTTT. It specifies CASSQQSNQPQHF.

This clonotype turned up a few times. This chain links TRBV12-3 or TRBV12-4 with TRBJ1-5, with D possibly being TRBD1 (6 bases). The CDR3 is made up of 17 amino acids. Trimming removed 5 bases at V and 3 bases at J, with 20 bases between. The CDR3 is CASSPLGGRTDNQPQHF. Written as DNA, the CDR3 is TGTGCCAGCAGTCCCCTCGGGGGCAGGACCGACAATCAGCCCCAGCATTTT.

This chain uses TRBV28 with TRBJ2-1; TRBD2 matches 9 bases. The better agreement between TRBJ2-7 and the DNA end casts doubt on the J call. CDR1 MDHEN and CDR2 SYDVKM come from the germline V gene. This CDR3 spans 13 amino acids. CDR3 sequence: CATRLADNNEQYF. The CDR3 DNA is TGTGCCACCAGACTAGCGGACAACAATGAGCAGTACTTC.

The chain joins TRBV9 to TRBJ2-1, with a weak D call TRBD2 (5 bases). Germline assignment: CDR1 SGDLS and CDR2 YYNGEE. The CDR3 is 14 residues long. Trimming left V 6 bases short and J 5 bases short, with 15 bases between. For the CDR3, the DNA is TGTGCCAGCAACCCTGGGAGCTCAGACAATGAGCAGTTCTTC. Protein sequence: CASNPGSSDNEQFF.

V gene TRBV20-1 combines with J gene TRBJ2-3; D not resolved. V was clipped by 1 base and J by 10 bases, with 15 bases between them. Germline CDR1 and CDR2: DFQATT and SNEGSKA (reference sequence). The length of the CDR3 is 13 residues. CDR3 bases: TGCAGTGCTAGAGCGGGTCTATCCACACCGCAGTATTTT. Encoded protein: CSARAGLSTPQYF.

This clonotype was found once. The rearrangement uses TRBV10-3 and TRBJ2-2, with D perhaps TRBD1 (5 bases). The CDR3 spans 16 residues. V lost 2 bases to trimming and J lost 6 bases, with 16 bases between them. Looked up from germline, CDR1 is ENHRY and CDR2 is SYGVKD. For the CDR3, the DNA is TGTGCCATCAGTGAGAGGCACCACTTAGGGGCCGGGGAGCTGTTTTTT. It translates to CAISERHHLGAGELFF.

This rearrangement joins TRBV10-3 to TRBJ2-7; 7 nucleotides line up with TRBD2. This CDR3 region has 14 residues. After removal of 6 bases from V and 4 bases from J, the junction contained 9 bases not matched to a gene. From germline, CDR1 is ENHRY and CDR2 SYGVKD. The CDR3 nucleotides read TGTGCCATCAGGTTAGCGGGTGCTGGTTACGAGCAGTACTTC. This encodes CAIRLAGAGYEQYF.

This clonotype was detected only once. J is TRBJ1-2 and V is TRBV5-6, with D perhaps TRBD1 (6 bases). The CDR3 is 16 residues long. Trimming shortened V by 2 bases and J by 3 bases, and 17 bases separated the two germline ends. CDR1 is SGHDT and CDR2 is YYEEEE in the germline V gene. The CDR3: CASSFDIRDTHYGYTF. The CDR3 coding sequence is TGTGCCAGCAGCTTCGACATCCGGGACACACACTATGGCTACACCTTC.

This clonotype was detected only a few times. This chain uses TRBV24-1 with TRBJ2-4; 7 nucleotides match TRBD2. Germline V gene lookup returns CDR1 KGHDR and CDR2 SFDVKD. This CDR3 contains 20 residues. The V and J ends lost 8 bases and 1 base, in that order; junction bases with no gene match: 22. The CDR3 reads CATKHSRAGKLKVAKNIQYF. The CDR3 coding sequence is TGTGCCACCAAGCATTCACGAGCGGGAAAGCTAAAGGTGGCCAAAAACATTCAGTACTTC.

This clonotype showed up just a few times. This chain joins TRBV6-2 or TRBV6-3 and TRBJ1-2; D not resolved. The V and J ends lost 4 bases and 6 bases respectively, with 9 bases between them. The CDR3 spans 12 residues. The germline V gene has CDR1 MNHEY and CDR2 SVGEGT. Here the CDR3 reads CASSSTWNGYTF. The CDR3 DNA follows: TGTGCCAGCAGTTCGACGTGGAATGGCTACACCTTC.

The chain carries TRBV7-8 and TRBJ2-5; TRBD2 matches at 7 bases. The V and J ends lost 1 base and 3 bases, in that order; junction bases with no gene match: 11. CDR1 is SGHVS and CDR2 is FQNEAQ in the germline V gene. The CDR3 sequence is 17 residues long. The CDR3 spells CASSLESGGRAEETQYF. Written as DNA, the CDR3 is TGTGCCAGCAGCTTAGAGTCTGGAGGGAGGGCCGAAGAGACCCAGTACTTC.

The chain links TRBV29-1 to TRBJ1-4; 8 positions agree with TRBD1. The germline gives CDR1 SQVTM, CDR2 ANQGSEA. The V gene end was trimmed by 0 bases and the J gene end by 6 bases; junction bases not matched to a gene: 9. This CDR3 contains 16 residues. DNA of the CDR3: TGCAGCGTTGAAGAGTTGCAGGGGGCTAATCATGAAAAACTGTTTTTT. Translation gives CSVEELQGANHEKLFF.

This clonotype has a handful of counts. The chain recombines TRBV4-1 with TRBJ2-7; TRBD2 agrees at 8 bases. The CDR3 loop spans 16 amino acids. Germline V lookup: CDR1 MGHRA, CDR2 YSYEKL. V was pared by 0 bases and J by 2 bases, with 6 bases of the junction left unmatched. The CDR3 region has the DNA TGCGCCAGCAGCCAAGATCGGCTAGCGGGCACCTACGAGCAGTACTTC. Residues: CASSQDRLAGTYEQYF.